This T cell receptor (beta chain) derives from a study of regulatory T cells in long-lasting Graves disease. Germline V gives CDR1 SGHNT, CDR2 YYREEE (reference sequence). V shed 1 base and J 4 bases; nucleotides not matched to a gene: 4. The CDR3 is 15 residues long. For TCR beta, libraries came from iRepertoire HTBI primers and Arm-PCR of CDR3 regions. TCRdb ran MiXCR on the multiplex PCR reads and lists one entry per CDR3 protein. The top ten hold around 7% of the sample, which has around 460,000 distinct CDR3 sequences, around a fifth seen once. The time point was: persistent/refractory GD, antithyroid drugs over 5 years with positive TRAb. Generation of the TCR library employed RNA extracted from PBMCs. EDTA tubes held roughly 9.9 milliliters of peripheral blood from each patient.

This TCR was sampled from a female donor with Graves disease. Material: peripheral blood mononuclear cells (PBMCs), obtained when the disease was refractory, from a patient treated with antithyroid drugs. V gene TRBV5-4 combines with J gene TRBJ2-7, with 11 bases matching TRBD2. DNA of the CDR3: TGTGCCAGCAGCTTGAAACTAGCGGGGGTTTACGAGCAGTACTTC. Its translation: CASSLKLAGVYEQYF.